The clone carrying this T cell receptor (beta chain) has just a few counts. Its specificity is not known. Cells were stimulated with overlapping HIV-1 Gag 15-mer peptides. Sorting selected CD4+ T cells upregulating both CD40 ligand and CD69. The entry originates in a study of persistence of HIV-infected CD4 T cells. Germline-derived CDR1 and CDR2 are SGHTA and FQGTGA. This CDR3 has 15 amino acids. Between the trimmed V and J ends, which lost 5 bases and 9 bases, there was a span of 21 bases. Overall study findings and caveats: TCRbeta richness was lower in CMV- and Gag-responding cells than in anti-CD3/anti-CD28-responding cells. Rare CMV-responding cells carrying HIV-1 proviruses were not analyzed separately for TCR.

The immunoSEQ assay was version 4, run in survey mode. Assay: immunoSEQ multiplex PCR; the TCRdb copy retains only in-frame clones and omits some. The top ten hold 1.5% to 2% of the sample, which has under 20,000 clones, 65% seen once. Sample: CD4+ T cells sorted from PBMCs after approximately 20-hour stimulation, taken from a patient who received antiretroviral therapy. The clonotype originates from an adult woman with HIV who was CMV-seropositive. This chain connects TRBV7-3 to TRBJ2-3; D assignment may be TRBD1 or TRBD2 (6 bases each). This CDR3 reads CASSPHGGGGVTQYF. Here the CDR3 DNA reads TGTGCCAGCAGCCCCCATGGGGGCGGAGGGGTCACGCAGTATTTT.